Listed below are T cell receptor beta chains from one sample, sequenced in a study of blood T cell repertoires in COVID-19. Assay: immunoSEQ multiplex PCR; the TCRdb copy retains only in-frame clones and omits some. Of 150,000 to 200,000 clones in the sample, 88% were seen once. Sequenced sample: PBMCs or T cells enriched from blood (not recorded which). The receptor source for this set is a woman between 50 and 59 years old who had recovered from COVID-19. CDR3s include the opening cysteine and the closing phenylalanine or tryptophan. D genes are given only for firm matches. Some rows mark clone size as missing; the rest say once, few, many or name a class of expanded clone.

TRBJ1-1	-	-	TRBV14	16	TGTGCCAGCAGCCAAGCGCCGAGAGTACCAAACACTGAAGCTTTCTTT	CASSQAPRVPNTEAFF
TRBJ2-7	TRBD2	-	TRBV6-2/TRBV6-3	16	TGTGCCAGCAGTCCCGGACTCGCTAGCGGGGGTTACGAGCAGTACTTC	CASSPGLASGGYEQYF
TRBJ1-6	-	few	TRBV21-1	15	TGTGCCAGCAGCAAAGGAAGGACACAGGTTTCACCCCTCCACTTT	CASSKGRTQVSPLHF
TRBJ1-2	TRBD1	-	TRBV2	12	TGTGCCAGCGACAGGGGAGAAGTAGGCTACACCTTC	CASDRGEVGYTF
TRBJ2-2	-	-	TRBV9	15	TGTGCCAGCAGCGTAGCCTCCCTCAACACCGGGGAGCTGTTTTTT	CASSVASLNTGELFF
TRBJ2-3	-	-	TRBV5-1	14	TGCGCCAGCAGCTTGGGAGGGGGTGCAGATACGCAGTATTTT	CASSLGGGADTQYF
TRBJ2-1	TRBD1	-	TRBV3-1/TRBV3-2	18	TGTGCCAGCAGCCCCCCGCCGCGGGACAGGGTTATTGGCAATGAGCAGTTCTTC	CASSPPPRDRVIGNEQFF
TRBJ2-1	TRBD1	-	TRBV9	17	TGTGCCAGCAGCGTAGGTCCTGCGGGACAGGGTTTCGATGAGCAGTTCTTC	CASSVGPAGQGFDEQFF
TRBJ1-5	-	-	TRBV5-5	16	TGTGCCAGCAGCTTGGCAGCTGGACAACCCAATCAGCCCCAGCATTTT	CASSLAAGQPNQPQHF
TRBJ2-7	TRBD1	-	TRBV5-4	12	TGTGCCAGCAGCTTGGCCGGGACAGGGTTGAACTTC	CASSLAGTGLNF
TRBJ2-1	TRBD1	once	TRBV9	15	TGTGCCAGCAGCGTAGCTGGAGGACAGGGGGGTGAGCAGTTCTTC	CASSVAGGQGGEQFF
TRBJ1-5	-	-	TRBV4-3	13	TGCGCCAGCAGCCTACACCCGGGTCAGCCCCAGCATTTT	CASSLHPGQPQHF
TRBJ1-5	-	-	TRBV14	14	TGTGCCAGCAGCCAAGCGGGGGTGCCGGGGCCCCAGCATTTT	CASSQAGVPGPQHF
TRBJ1-2	-	-	TRBV19	15	TGTGCCAGTAGTAGGGGGACTGCTCAGCCCTATGGCTACACCTTC	CASSRGTAQPYGYTF
TRBJ2-7	-	-	TRBV5-4	15	TGTGCCAGCAGCTTGGAGGCGGGGTCGTTGCGGGAGCAGTACTTC	CASSLEAGSLREQYF
TRBJ2-5	TRBD2	-	TRBV12-5	15	TGTGCTAGTGGTGGCGGAGAAAGGGAGGGAGAGACCCAGTACTTC	CASGGGEREGETQYF
TRBJ2-2	-	-	TRBV5-6	15	TGTGCCAGCAGCTTTGAGGGAAGGAGTTCCGGGGAGCTGTTTTTT	CASSFEGRSSGELFF
TRBJ1-6	TRBD1	few	TRBV2	14	TGTGCCAGCAGTGTGGGACAGGGTTCCCCACCCCTCCACTTT	CASSVGQGSPPLHF
TRBJ2-7	-	-	TRBV6-5	16	TGTGCCAGCAGTTACCCCCAGGGTTTAGCCGACGGCGAGCAGTACTTC	CASSYPQGLADGEQYF
TRBJ2-3	-	-	TRBV11-1	16	TGTGCCAGCTCCCGGATGGGGGCAAAGGGCACAGATACGCAGTATTTT	CASSRMGAKGTDTQYF
TRBJ2-5	-	-	TRBV14	16	TGTGCCAGCAGCCAAGTTTTGACTAGGAGGTTGGAGACCCAGTACTTC	CASSQVLTRRLETQYF
TRBJ1-1	-	-	TRBV2	15	TGTGCCAGCAGCGATTATCCAGGGGCGAACACTGAAGCTTTCTTT	CASSDYPGANTEAFF
TRBJ2-1	TRBD2	-	TRBV7-9	16	TGTGCCAGCAGCCTAAGCCTTGGACTAGCCTACAATGAGCAGTTCTTC	CASSLSLGLAYNEQFF
TRBJ1-6	TRBD1	-	TRBV7-9	14	TGTGCCAGCAGCGAGACAGGGGGCACTTCACCCCTCCACTTT	CASSETGGTSPLHF
TRBJ1-3	-	few	TRBV5-1	14	TGCGCCAGCAGGCGGGAGGGAAGTGGAAACACCATATATTTT	CASRREGSGNTIYF
TRBJ2-7	TRBD2	-	TRBV7-9	18	TGTGCCAGCAGTCCTCAACCCGGGACTAGCGGGTCCTCCTACGAGCAGTACTTC	CASSPQPGTSGSSYEQYF
TRBJ2-2	-	-	TRBV6-4	13	TGTGCCAGCAAACAGGGTGAAACCGGGGAGCTGTTTTTT	CASKQGETGELFF
TRBJ1-3	-	once	TRBV9	15	TGTGCCAGCAGTAAGACTCAGGGGTCTGGAAACACCATATATTTT	CASSKTQGSGNTIYF
TRBJ1-2	-	-	TRBV5-1	13	TGCGCCAGCAGCTTAGGGCAGGGCCATGGCTACACCTTC	CASSLGQGHGYTF
TRBJ2-2	TRBD2	once	TRBV7-2	18	TGTGCCAGCAGCATAGCGCTCTTAGCGGGGGCCAACACCGGGGAGCTGTTTTTT	CASSIALLAGANTGELFF
TRBJ1-1	-	-	TRBV6-5	14	TGTGCCAGCAGTAGAGTCGTTATGAACACTGAAGCTTTCTTT	CASSRVVMNTEAFF
TRBJ1-6	TRBD1	once	TRBV11-3	18	TGTGCCAGCAGCGGGGACAGCCTTTCCAGCTCCTATAATTCACCCCTCCACTTT	CASSGDSLSSSYNSPLHF
TRBJ2-5	TRBD1	-	TRBV2	14	TGTGCCAGCAGGGAGACAGGGTTTCGAGAGACCCAGTACTTC	CASRETGFRETQYF
TRBJ1-1	-	-	TRBV19	15	TGTGCCAGTAGTCCTGCAGTCGGGGGGCCCATTGAAGCTTTCTTT	CASSPAVGGPIEAFF
TRBJ1-2	-	-	TRBV7-8	12	TGTGCCAGCGGGCAATTTAACTATGGCTACACCTTC	CASGQFNYGYTF
TRBJ1-2	-	-	TRBV11-2	13	TGTGCCAGCAGCCCCGCCGCGGTCGAAGGCTACACCTTC	CASSPAAVEGYTF
TRBJ1-2	-	-	TRBV30	14	TGTGCCTGGAGTGATGGACAATTTGGCTATGGCTACACCTTC	CAWSDGQFGYGYTF
TRBJ2-7	TRBD2	-	TRBV12-3/TRBV12-4	11	TGTGCCAGCAGTCCCGGGGGGGCGGAGTACTTC	CASSPGGAEYF
TRBJ2-2	TRBD2	-	TRBV11-2	14	TGTGCCAGCAGCCCCCGGACTAGCAAGGGGGAGCTGTTTTTT	CASSPRTSKGELFF
TRBJ1-1	-	-	TRBV27	14	TGTGCCAGCAGTTTAGACGGGGAGTACACTGAAGCTTTCTTT	CASSLDGEYTEAFF
TRBJ1-2	-	-	TRBV7-8	14	TGTGCCAGCACCGTTTTTGGGCCGGGGAAAGGCTACACCTTC	CASTVFGPGKGYTF
TRBJ2-3	TRBD2	-	TRBV6-2/TRBV6-3	16	TGTGCCAGCAGTTACCTAGCGGGGGGGCAAAGGTCCACGCAGTATTTT	CASSYLAGGQRSTQYF
TRBJ1-1	-	-	TRBV5-1	14	TGCGCCAGCAGCTCCAGTTGGGGCGACACTGAAGCTTTCTTT	CASSSSWGDTEAFF
TRBJ1-3	TRBD1	-	TRBV5-1	18	TGCGCCAGCAGCTTAATGGGTGGACAGGGCTCCTCTGGAAACACCATATATTTT	CASSLMGGQGSSGNTIYF
TRBJ1-2	TRBD1	-	TRBV4-2	13	TGTGCCAGCAGCCTTGACAGGGGGTATGGCTACACCTTC	CASSLDRGYGYTF
TRBJ2-6	-	-	TRBV27	16	TGTGCCAGCAGTTTAGACAGGCAGGCTGGGGCCAACGTCCTGACTTTC	CASSLDRQAGANVLTF
TRBJ2-3	TRBD2	-	TRBV5-1	17	TGCGCCAGCAGCTTACGACTAGCGGGGGCTAGCACAGATACGCAGTATTTT	CASSLRLAGASTDTQYF
TRBJ2-1	-	-	TRBV7-9	14	TGTGCCAGCAGCTTAGGTTTAGGGGACAATGAGCAGTTCTTC	CASSLGLGDNEQFF
TRBJ1-1	-	few	TRBV6-5	14	TGTGCCAGCACCGAAGGGGCTGGGTCAGGTGAAGCTTTCTTT	CASTEGAGSGEAFF
TRBJ2-5	TRBD1	-	TRBV27	14	TGTGCCAGCAGGGGACCAGGGACAGGGTGGACCCAGTACTTC	CASRGPGTGWTQYF
TRBJ2-7	-	-	TRBV5-1	15	TGCGCCAGCAGCTTACCTACAGGAGTTGGGGACGAGCAGTACTTC	CASSLPTGVGDEQYF
TRBJ2-3	-	-	TRBV18	15	TGTGCCAGCTCCCAAGGACAGACCAGCACAGATACGCAGTATTTT	CASSQGQTSTDTQYF
TRBJ1-1	TRBD1	-	TRBV4-2	15	TGTGCCAGCAGCAAGGAAGGGGGCGCAGTCCCTGAAGCTTTCTTT	CASSKEGGAVPEAFF
TRBJ1-4	TRBD1	-	TRBV27	18	TGTGCCAGCAGTTTTTACCCGGGACAGGGCGGACAAAATGAAAAACTGTTTTTT	CASSFYPGQGGQNEKLFF
TRBJ2-3	TRBD2	-	TRBV6-2/TRBV6-3	17	TGTGCCAGCAGTTACTCGTTGGCGGGGGGGCGGACAGATACGCAGTATTTT	CASSYSLAGGRTDTQYF
TRBJ2-1	-	-	TRBV7-2	17	TGTGCCAGCAGCTTAGCGGTCGGTAGATCACTCTACAATGAGCAGTTCTTC	CASSLAVGRSLYNEQFF
TRBJ1-1	-	-	TRBV11-1	14	TGTGCCAGCAGCCCGGGACTTACGAACACTGAAGCTTTCTTT	CASSPGLTNTEAFF
TRBJ2-7	TRBD1	-	TRBV2	14	TGTGCCAGCAGCGAGACAGGGGGTTTCTACGAGCAGTACTTC	CASSETGGFYEQYF
TRBJ2-3	TRBD1	-	TRBV6-5	15	TGTGCCAGCACCAAAACCCAGGGGGCGCGCGGTACGCAGTATTTT	CASTKTQGARGTQYF
TRBJ1-5	-	-	TRBV18	15	TGTGCCAGCTCACCCCGGGGGGGGTCCCATCAGCCCCAGCATTTT	CASSPRGGSHQPQHF